This TCR beta chain derives from a study of T cells in Graves' hyperthyroidism and ophthalmopathy. Looking at the study overall: Pretreatment peripheral blood was obtained at initial diagnosis. Study-level findings and limits: Most expanded thyroid clonotypes above 0.001 also appeared in blood.

This clonotype has just a few counts. Its antigen is currently unknown. The patients, who ranged from 18 to 65 in age, presented with newly diagnosed hyperthyroidism lasting under 2 months. Exclusion followed for patients with uncontrolled infection, other autoimmune disease, pregnancy or lactation. Template material for amplifying TCR beta CDR3 regions consisted of RNA transcripts. The study used the HTBI primer set for a first-round RT-PCR of the TCR CDR3. Using its own MiXCR run on the multiplex PCR reads, TCRdb lists one record per CDR3 protein. The table lists 700,000 or so distinct CDR3 sequences, about 16% of them singletons, with roughly 8% in the top ten. CDR3 size: 18 residues. The V end lost 1 base, the J end lost 3 bases, and 22 bases lay between the germline ends. Germline V lookup: CDR1 SGHVS, CDR2 FQNEAQ.

V gene TRBV7-8 combines with J gene TRBJ2-7; D perhaps matches TRBD2 (6 bases). The clonotype originates from a man aged 18 to 30 with Graves' hyperthyroidism. Sequences were obtained from blood. CDR3 DNA sequence: TGTGCCAGCAGCTTAGGCCCTGGATGGGACTTGTTAGGCTACGAGCAGTACTTC. Protein product: CASSLGPGWDLLGYEQYF.